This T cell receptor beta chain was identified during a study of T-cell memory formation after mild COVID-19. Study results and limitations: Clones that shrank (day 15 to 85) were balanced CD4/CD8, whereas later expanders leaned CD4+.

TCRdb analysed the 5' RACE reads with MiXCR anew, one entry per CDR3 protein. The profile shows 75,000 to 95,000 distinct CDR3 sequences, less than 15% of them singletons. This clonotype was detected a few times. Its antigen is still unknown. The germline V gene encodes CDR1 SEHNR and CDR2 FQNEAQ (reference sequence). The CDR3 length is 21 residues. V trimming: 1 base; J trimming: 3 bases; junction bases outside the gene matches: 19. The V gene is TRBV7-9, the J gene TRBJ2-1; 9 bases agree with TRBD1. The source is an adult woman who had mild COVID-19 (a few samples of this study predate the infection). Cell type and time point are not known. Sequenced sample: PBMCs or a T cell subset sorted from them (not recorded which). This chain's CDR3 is CASSLGLTRPQGARIYNEQFF. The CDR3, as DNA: TGTGCCAGCAGCTTAGGCCTGACACGTCCACAGGGGGCGAGGATCTACAATGAGCAGTTCTTC. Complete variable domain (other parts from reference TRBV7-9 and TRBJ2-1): DTGVSQNPRHKITKRGQNVTFRCDPISEHNRLYWYRQTLGQGPEFLTYFQNEAQLEKSRLLSDRFSAERPKGSFSTLEIQRTEQGDSAMYLCASSLGLTRPQGARIYNEQFFGPGTRLTVL.